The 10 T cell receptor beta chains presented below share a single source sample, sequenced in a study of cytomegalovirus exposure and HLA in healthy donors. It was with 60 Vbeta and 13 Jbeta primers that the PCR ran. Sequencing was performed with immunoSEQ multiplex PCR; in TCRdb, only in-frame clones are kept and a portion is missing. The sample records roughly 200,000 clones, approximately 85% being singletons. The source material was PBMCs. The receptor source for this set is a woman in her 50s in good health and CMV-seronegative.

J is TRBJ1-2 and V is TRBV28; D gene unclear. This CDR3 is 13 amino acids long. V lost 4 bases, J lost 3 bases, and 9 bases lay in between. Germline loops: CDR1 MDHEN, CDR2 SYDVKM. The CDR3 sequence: CASSSSSDYGYTF. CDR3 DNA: TGTGCCAGCAGTTCCTCCAGCGACTATGGCTACACCTTC.

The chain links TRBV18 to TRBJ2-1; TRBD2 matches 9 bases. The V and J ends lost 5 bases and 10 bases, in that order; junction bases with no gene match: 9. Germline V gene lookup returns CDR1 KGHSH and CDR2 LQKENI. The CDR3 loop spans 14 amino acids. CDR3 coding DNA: TGTGCCAGCTCAATTTTAGCGGGAGAGGGGGAGCAGTTCTTC. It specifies CASSILAGEGEQFF.

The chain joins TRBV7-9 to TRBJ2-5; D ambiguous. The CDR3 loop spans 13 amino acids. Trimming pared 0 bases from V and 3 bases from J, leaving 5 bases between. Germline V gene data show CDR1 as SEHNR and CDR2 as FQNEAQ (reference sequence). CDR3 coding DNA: TGTGCCAGCAGCTTAGCGCCGGAAGAGACCCAGTACTTC. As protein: CASSLAPEETQYF.

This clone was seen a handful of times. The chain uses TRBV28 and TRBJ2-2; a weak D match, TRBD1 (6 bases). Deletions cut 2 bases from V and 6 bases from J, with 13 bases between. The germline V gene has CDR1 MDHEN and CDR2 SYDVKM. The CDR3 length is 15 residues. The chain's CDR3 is CASSLAGDGAGELFF. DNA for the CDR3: TGTGCCAGCAGTTTAGCAGGGGATGGGGCCGGGGAGCTGTTTTTT.

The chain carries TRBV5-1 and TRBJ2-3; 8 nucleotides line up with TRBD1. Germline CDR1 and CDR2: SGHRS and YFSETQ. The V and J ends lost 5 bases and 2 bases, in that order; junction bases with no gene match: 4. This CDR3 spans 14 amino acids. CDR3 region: CASRQGDLTDTQYF. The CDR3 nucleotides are TGCGCCAGCAGACAGGGGGACCTCACAGATACGCAGTATTTT.

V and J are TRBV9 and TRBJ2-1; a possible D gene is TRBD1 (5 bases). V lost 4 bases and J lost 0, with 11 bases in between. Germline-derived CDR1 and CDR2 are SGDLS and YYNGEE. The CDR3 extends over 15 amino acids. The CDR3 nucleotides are TGTGCCAGCAGCCTAGACAGAAGCTCCTACAATGAGCAGTTCTTC. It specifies CASSLDRSSYNEQFF.

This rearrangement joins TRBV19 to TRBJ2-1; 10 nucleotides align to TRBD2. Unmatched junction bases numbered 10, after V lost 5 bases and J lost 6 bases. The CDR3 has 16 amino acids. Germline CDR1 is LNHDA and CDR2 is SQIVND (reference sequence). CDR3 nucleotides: TGTGCCAGTAGTCCCTATAGCGGGAGGCAACCCAATGAGCAGTTCTTC. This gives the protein CASSPYSGRQPNEQFF.

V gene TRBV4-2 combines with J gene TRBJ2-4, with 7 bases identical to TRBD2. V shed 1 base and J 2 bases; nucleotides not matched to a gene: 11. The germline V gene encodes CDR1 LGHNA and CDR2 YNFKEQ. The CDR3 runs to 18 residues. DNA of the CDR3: TGTGCCAGCAGCCAAGTTGGAGGCGGGAGTGAAACCAAAAACATTCAGTACTTC. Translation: CASSQVGGGSETKNIQYF.

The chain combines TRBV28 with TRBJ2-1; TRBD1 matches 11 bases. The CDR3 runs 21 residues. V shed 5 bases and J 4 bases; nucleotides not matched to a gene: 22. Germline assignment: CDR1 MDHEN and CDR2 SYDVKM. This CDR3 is CASSGTGGASSLIINYNEQFF. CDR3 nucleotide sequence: TGTGCCAGCAGTGGGACAGGGGGAGCTAGCTCCCTAATTATTAATTACAATGAGCAGTTCTTC.

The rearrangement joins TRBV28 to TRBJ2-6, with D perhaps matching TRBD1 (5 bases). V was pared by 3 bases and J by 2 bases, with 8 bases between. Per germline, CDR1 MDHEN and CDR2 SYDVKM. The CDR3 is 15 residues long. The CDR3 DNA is TGTGCCAGCAGTTTCCAGGGTGCTGGGGCCAACGTCCTGACTTTC. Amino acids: CASSFQGAGANVLTF.